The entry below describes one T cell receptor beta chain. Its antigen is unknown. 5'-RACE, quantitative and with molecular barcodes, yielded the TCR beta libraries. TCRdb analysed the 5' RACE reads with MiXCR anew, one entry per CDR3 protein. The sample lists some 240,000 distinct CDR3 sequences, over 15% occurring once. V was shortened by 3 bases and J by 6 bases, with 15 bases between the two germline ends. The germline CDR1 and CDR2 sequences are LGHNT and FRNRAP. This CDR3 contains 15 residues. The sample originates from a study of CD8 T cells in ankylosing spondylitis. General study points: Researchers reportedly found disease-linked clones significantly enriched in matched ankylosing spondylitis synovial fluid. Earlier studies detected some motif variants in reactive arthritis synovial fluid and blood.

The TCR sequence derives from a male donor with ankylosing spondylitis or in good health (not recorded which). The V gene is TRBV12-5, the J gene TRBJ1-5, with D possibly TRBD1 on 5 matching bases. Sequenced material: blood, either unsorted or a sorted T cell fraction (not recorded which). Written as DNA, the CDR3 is TGTGCTAGTGGTTTACCCGGGACCCTAGGTCAGCCCCAGCATTTT. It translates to CASGLPGTLGQPQHF. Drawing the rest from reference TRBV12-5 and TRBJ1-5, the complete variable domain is DARVTQTPRHKVTEMGQEVTMRCQPILGHNTVFWYRQTMMQGLELLAYFRNRAPLDDSGMPKDRFSAEMPDATLATLKIQPSEPRDSAVYFCASGLPGTLGQPQHFGDGTRLSIL.